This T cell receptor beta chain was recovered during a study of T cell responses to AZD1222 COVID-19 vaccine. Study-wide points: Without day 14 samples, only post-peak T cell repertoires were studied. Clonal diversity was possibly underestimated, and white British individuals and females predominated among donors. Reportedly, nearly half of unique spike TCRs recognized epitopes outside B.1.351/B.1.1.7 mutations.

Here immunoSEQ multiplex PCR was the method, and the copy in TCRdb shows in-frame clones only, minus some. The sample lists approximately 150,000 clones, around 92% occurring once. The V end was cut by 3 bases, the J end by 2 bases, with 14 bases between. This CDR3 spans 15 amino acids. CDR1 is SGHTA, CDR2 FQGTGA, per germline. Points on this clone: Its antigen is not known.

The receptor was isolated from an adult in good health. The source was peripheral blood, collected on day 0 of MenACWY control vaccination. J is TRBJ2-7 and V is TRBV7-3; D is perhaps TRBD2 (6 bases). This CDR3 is CASSLGGGTAYEQYF. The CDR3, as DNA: TGTGCCAGCAGCTTGGGGGGAGGCACAGCCTACGAGCAGTACTTC.